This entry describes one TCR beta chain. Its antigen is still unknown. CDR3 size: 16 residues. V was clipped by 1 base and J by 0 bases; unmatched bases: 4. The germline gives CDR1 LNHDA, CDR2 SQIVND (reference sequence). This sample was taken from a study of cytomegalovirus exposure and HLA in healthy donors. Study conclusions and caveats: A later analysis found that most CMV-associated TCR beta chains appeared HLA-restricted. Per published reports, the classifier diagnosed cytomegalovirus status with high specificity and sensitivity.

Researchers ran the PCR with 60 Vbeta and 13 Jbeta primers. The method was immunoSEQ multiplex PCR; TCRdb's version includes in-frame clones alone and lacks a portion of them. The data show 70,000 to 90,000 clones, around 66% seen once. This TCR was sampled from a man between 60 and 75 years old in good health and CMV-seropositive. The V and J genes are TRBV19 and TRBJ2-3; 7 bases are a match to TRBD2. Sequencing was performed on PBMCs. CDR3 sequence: CASSIGWGGSTDTQYF. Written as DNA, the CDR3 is TGTGCCAGTAGTATAGGGTGGGGGGGTAGCACAGATACGCAGTATTTT.